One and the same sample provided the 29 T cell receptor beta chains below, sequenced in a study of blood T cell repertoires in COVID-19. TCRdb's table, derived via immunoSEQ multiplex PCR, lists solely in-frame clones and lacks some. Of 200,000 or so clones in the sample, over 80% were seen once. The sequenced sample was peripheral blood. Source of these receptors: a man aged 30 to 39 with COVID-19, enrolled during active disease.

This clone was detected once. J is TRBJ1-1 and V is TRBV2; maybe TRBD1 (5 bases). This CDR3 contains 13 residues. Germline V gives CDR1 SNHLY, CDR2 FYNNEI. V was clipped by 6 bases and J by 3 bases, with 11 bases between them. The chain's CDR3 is CASRAGRHTEAFF. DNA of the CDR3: TGTGCCAGCAGGGCAGGGAGGCACACTGAAGCTTTCTTT. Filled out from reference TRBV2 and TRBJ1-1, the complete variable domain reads EPEVTQTPSHQVTQMGQEVILRCVPISNHLYFYWYRQILGQKVEFLVSFYNNEISEKSEIFDDQFSVERPDGSNFTLKIRSTKLEDSAMYFCASRAGRHTEAFFGQGTRLTVV.

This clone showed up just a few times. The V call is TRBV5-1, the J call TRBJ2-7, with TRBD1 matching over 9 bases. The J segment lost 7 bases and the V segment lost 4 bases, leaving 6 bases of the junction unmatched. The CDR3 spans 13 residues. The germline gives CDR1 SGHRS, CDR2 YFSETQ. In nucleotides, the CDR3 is TGCGCCAGCAGCCTACAGGGGGCTAAGGAGCAGTACTTC. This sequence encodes CASSLQGAKEQYF.

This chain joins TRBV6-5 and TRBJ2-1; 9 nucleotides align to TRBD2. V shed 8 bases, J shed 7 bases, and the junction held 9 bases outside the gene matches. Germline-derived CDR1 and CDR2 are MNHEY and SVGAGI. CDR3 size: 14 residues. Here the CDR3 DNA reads TGTGCCAGCGAGGCGGGGGGGCCGACGAATGAGCAGTTCTTC. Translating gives CASEAGGPTNEQFF.

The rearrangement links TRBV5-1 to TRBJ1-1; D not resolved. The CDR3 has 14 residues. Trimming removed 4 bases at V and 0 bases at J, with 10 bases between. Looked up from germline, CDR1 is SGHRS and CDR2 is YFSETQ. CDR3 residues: CASSRQRMNTEAFF. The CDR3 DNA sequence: TGCGCCAGCAGCCGCCAGAGGATGAACACTGAAGCTTTCTTT.

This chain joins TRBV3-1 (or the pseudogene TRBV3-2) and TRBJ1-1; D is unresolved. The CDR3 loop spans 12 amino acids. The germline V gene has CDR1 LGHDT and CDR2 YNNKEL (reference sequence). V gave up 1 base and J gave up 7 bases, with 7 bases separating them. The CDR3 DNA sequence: TGTGCCAGCAGCCAAGGCCGGGATGAAGCTTTCTTT. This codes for CASSQGRDEAFF.

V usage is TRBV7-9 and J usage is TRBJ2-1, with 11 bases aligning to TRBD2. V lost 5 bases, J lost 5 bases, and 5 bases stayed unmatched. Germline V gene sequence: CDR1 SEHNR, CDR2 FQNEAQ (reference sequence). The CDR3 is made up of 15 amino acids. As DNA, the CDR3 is TGTGCCAGCAGCGTAACTAGCGGGAGTAACAATGAGCAGTTCTTC. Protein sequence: CASSVTSGSNNEQFF.

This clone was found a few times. CDR3 nucleotides: TGTGCCAGCAGCCCAGGGCGAGTGTCAGATACGCAGTATTTT. As protein: CASSPGRVSDTQYF. The rearrangement joins TRBV27 to TRBJ2-3; D perhaps matches TRBD1 (5 bases). Germline CDR1 and CDR2: MNHEY and SMNVEV (reference sequence). This CDR3 is 14 amino acids long. The ends were cut back, 6 bases at V and 4 bases at J, with 14 bases in the middle.

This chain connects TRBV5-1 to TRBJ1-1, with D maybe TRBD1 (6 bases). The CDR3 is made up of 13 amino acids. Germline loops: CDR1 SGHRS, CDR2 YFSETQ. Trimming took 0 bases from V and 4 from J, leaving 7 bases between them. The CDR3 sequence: CASSLEGGTEAFF. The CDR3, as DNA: TGCGCCAGCAGCTTGGAAGGGGGCACTGAAGCTTTCTTT. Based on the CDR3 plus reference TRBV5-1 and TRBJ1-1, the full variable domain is KAGVTQTPRYLIKTRGQQVTLSCSPISGHRSVSWYQQTPGQGLQFLFEYFSETQRNKGNFPGRFSGRQFSNSRSEMNVSTLELGDSALYLCASSLEGGTEAFFGQGTRLTVV.

In DNA form, the CDR3 reads TGTGCCAGCAGCTTATTAGCGGGAGGCGTCTACGAGCAGTACTTC. Its protein product is CASSLLAGGVYEQYF. The chain carries TRBV7-2 and TRBJ2-7; 10 nucleotides agree with TRBD2. Per the germline V gene, CDR1 is SGHTA and CDR2 is FQGNSA. The CDR3 contains 15 residues. V lost 2 bases to trimming and J lost 3 bases; unmatched junction nucleotides: 4.

This chain's CDR3 is CASSFLRGNHGYTF. DNA for the CDR3: TGTGCCAGCAGTTTCCTCAGGGGGAATCATGGCTACACCTTC. The V gene is TRBV6-5, the J gene TRBJ1-2; the match to TRBD1 covers 7 bases. Trimming took 4 bases from V and 6 from J; bases not matched to a gene: 8. Per the germline V gene, CDR1 is MNHEY and CDR2 is SVGAGI. The CDR3 contains 14 residues.

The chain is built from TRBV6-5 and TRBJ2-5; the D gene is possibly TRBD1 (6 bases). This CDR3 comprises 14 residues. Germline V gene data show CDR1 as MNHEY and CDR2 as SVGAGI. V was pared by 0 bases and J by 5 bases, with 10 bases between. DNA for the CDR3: TGTGCCAGCAGTTACTCTGGGGGCTTCGAGACCCAGTACTTC. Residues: CASSYSGGFETQYF.

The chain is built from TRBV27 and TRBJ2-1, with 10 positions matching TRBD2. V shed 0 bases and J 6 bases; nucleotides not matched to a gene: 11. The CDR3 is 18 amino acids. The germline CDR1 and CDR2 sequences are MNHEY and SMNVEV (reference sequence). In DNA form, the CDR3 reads TGTGCCAGCAGTTTATCTCTAGCGGGAGTTAAGTGGGGCAATGAGCAGTTCTTC. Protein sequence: CASSLSLAGVKWGNEQFF.

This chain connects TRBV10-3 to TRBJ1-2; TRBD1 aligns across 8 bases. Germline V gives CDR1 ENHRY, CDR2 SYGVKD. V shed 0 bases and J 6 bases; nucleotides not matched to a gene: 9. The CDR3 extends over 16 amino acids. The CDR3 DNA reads TGTGCCATCAGTGAGTCCTCCGGCAGGGGGCGGGATGGCTACACCTTC. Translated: CAISESSGRGRDGYTF.

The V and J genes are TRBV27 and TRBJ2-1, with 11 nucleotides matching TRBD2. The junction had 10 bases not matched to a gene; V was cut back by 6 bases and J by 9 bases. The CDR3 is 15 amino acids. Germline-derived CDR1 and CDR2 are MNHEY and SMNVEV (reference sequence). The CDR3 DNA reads TGTGCCAGCAGCTCTACTAGCGGGAGAGGTAGTGAGCAGTTCTTC. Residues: CASSSTSGRGSEQFF.

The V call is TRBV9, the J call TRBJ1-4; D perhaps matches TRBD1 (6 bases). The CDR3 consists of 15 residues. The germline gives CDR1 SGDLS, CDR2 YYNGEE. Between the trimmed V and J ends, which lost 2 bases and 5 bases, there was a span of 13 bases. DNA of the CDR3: TGTGCCAGCAGCGTTCAGACAGGAGTAAATGAAAAACTGTTTTTT. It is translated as CASSVQTGVNEKLFF.

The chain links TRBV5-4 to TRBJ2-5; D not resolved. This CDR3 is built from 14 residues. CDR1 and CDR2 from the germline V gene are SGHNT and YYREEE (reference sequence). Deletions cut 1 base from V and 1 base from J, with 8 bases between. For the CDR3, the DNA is TGTGCCAGCAGCTTGAGTTTAGCCCAAGAGACCCAGTACTTC. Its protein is CASSLSLAQETQYF. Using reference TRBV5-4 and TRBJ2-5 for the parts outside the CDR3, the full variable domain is ETGVTQSPTHLIKTRGQQVTLRCSSQSGHNTVSWYQQALGQGPQFIFQYYREEENGRGNFPPRFSGLQFPNYSSELNVNALELDDSALYLCASSLSLAQETQYFGPGTRLLVL.

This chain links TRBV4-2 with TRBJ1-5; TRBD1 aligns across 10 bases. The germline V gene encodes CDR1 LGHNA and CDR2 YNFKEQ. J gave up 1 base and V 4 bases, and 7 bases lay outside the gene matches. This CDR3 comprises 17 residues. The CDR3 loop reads CASSLITGQGSNQPQHF. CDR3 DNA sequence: TGTGCCAGCAGCCTCATCACGGGACAGGGGAGCAATCAGCCCCAGCATTTT.

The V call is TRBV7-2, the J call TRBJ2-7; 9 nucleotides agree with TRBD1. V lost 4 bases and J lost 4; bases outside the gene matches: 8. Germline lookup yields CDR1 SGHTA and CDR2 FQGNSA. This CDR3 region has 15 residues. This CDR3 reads CASSSRGGQGYEQYF. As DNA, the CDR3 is TGTGCCAGCAGCTCCCGAGGGGGACAGGGTTACGAGCAGTACTTC.

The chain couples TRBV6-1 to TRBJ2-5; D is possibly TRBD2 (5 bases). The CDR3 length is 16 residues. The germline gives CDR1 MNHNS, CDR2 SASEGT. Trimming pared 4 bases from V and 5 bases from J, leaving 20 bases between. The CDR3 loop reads CASSGALAGAFETQYF. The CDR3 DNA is TGTGCCAGCAGTGGGGCCCTGGCGGGTGCCTTTGAGACCCAGTACTTC.

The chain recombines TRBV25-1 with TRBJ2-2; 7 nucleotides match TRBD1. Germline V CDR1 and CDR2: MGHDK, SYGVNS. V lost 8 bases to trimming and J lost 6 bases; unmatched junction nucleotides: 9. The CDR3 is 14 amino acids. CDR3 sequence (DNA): TGTGCCAGCCGCGACAGGGCAGGCTCCGGGGAGCTGTTTTTT. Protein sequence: CASRDRAGSGELFF.

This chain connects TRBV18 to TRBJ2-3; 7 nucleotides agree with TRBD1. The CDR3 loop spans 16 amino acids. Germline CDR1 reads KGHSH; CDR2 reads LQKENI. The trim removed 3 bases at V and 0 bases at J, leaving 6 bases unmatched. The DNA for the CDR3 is TGTGCCAGCTCACCCTTTCGGGACAGAAGCACAGATACGCAGTATTTT. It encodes CASSPFRDRSTDTQYF. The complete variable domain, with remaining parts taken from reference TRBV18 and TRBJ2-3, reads NAGVMQNPRHLVRRRGQEARLRCSPMKGHSHVYWYRQLPEEGLKFMVYLQKENIIDESGMPKERFSAEFPKEGPSILRIQQVVRGDSAAYFCASSPFRDRSTDTQYFGPGTRLTVL.

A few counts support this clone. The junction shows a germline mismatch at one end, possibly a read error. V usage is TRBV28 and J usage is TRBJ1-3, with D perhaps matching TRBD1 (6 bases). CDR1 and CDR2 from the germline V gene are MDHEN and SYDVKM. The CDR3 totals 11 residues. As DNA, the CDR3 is TGTGCCAACGGGGATAGGGGGGGCACGGATTTT. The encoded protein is CANGDRGGTDF.

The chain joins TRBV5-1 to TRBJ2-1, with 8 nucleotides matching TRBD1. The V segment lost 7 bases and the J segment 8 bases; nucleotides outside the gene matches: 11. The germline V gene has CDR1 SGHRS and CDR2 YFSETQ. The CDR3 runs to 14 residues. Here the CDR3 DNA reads TGCGCCAGCCGGGACCGGACAGGGTCAGATGAGCAGTTCTTC. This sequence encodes CASRDRTGSDEQFF.

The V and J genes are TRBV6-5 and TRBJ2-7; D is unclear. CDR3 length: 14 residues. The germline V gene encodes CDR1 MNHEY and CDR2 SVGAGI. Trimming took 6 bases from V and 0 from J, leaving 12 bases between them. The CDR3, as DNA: TGTGCCAGCAGCGCATCAGTTACCTCCTACGAGCAGTACTTC. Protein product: CASSASVTSYEQYF.

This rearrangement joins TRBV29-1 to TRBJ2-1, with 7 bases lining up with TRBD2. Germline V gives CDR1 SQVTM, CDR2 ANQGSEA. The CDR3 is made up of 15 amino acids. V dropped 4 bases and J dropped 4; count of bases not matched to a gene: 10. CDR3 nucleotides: TGCAGCGTTGGGCCCCGACTAGCAAGGTACAATGAGCAGTTCTTC. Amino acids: CSVGPRLARYNEQFF.

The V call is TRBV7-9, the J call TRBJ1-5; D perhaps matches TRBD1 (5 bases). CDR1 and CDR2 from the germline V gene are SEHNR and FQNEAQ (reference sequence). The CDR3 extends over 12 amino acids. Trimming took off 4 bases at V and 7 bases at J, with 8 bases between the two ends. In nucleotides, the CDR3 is TGTGCCAGCAGCTCAGGGATCCAGCCCCAGCATTTT. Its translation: CASSSGIQPQHF.

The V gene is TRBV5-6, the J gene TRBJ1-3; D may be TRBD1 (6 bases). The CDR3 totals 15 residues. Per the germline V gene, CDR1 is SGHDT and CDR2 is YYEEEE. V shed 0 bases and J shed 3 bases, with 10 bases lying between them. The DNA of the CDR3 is TGTGCCAGCAGCTTGGGAGGGGGTTATGGAAACACCATATATTTT. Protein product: CASSLGGGYGNTIYF.

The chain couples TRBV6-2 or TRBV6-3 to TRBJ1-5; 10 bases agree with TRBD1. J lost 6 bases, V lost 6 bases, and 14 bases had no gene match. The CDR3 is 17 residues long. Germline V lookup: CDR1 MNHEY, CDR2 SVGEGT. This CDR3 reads CASSHGGTGEISQPQHF. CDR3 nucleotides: TGTGCCAGCAGCCACGGGGGGACAGGGGAAATAAGTCAGCCCCAGCATTTT.

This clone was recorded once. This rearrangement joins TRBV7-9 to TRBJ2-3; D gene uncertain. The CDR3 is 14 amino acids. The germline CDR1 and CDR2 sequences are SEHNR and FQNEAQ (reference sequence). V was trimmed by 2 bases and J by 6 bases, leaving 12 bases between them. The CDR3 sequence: CASSLSFSSDTQYF. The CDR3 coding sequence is TGTGCCAGCAGCTTATCCTTTAGTAGCGATACGCAGTATTTT.